The 15 T cell receptor beta chains given below trace back to one sample, sequenced in a study of T cell responses to AZD1222 COVID-19 vaccine. TCRdb's copy holds only in-frame clones and misses some; the assay was immunoSEQ multiplex PCR. The data hold 150,000 to 200,000 clones, with around 90% observed a single time. The material was peripheral blood, obtained on day 0 of AZD1222 vaccination. These TCRs come from an adult in good health.

The DNA for the CDR3 is TGTGCCAGCTCACCACTGGGGGACGCTGAAGCTTTCTTT. Its translation: CASSPLGDAEAFF. The rearrangement uses TRBV18 and TRBJ1-1, with D perhaps matching TRBD1 (5 bases). V lost 1 base and J 6 bases, leaving 9 bases between the germline ends. Germline CDR1 reads KGHSH; CDR2 reads LQKENI. There are 13 residues in the CDR3.

This chain joins TRBV7-2 and TRBJ2-1; TRBD2 matches 9 bases. The trim removed 0 bases at V and 8 bases at J, leaving 14 bases unmatched. This CDR3 has 18 residues. The germline gives CDR1 SGHTA, CDR2 FQGNSA. The CDR3 DNA follows: TGTGCCAGCAGCTTAGCAGGGCGGGAGGGAACTTTTTCAGATGAGCAGTTCTTC. It yields the protein CASSLAGREGTFSDEQFF. The entire variable domain, with the rest obtained from reference TRBV7-2 and TRBJ2-1, is as follows: GAGVSQSPSNKVTEKGKDVELRCDPISGHTALYWYRQSLGQGLEFLIYFQGNSAPDKSGLPSDRFSAERTGGSVSTLTIQRTQQEDSAVYLCASSLAGREGTFSDEQFFGPGTRLTVL.

The chain links TRBV5-1 to TRBJ1-5, with D perhaps TRBD1 (6 bases). The CDR3 has 16 amino acids. Germline V CDR1 and CDR2: SGHRS, YFSETQ. Trimming removed 5 bases from V and 10 bases from J, with 25 bases in between. CDR3 coding DNA: TGCGCCAGCAGAAAGATTGAAGGGGGTTTCGCATCTCCCCAGCATTTT. This gives the protein CASRKIEGGFASPQHF.

The V and J genes are TRBV7-8 and TRBJ1-3; D is unclear. The V gene lost 5 bases and the J gene lost 0 bases, with 14 bases spanning the gap. The CDR3 sequence is 16 residues long. CDR1 is SGHVS, CDR2 FQNEAQ, per germline. This CDR3 reads CASSPNSILSGNTIYF. The CDR3 nucleotides are TGTGCCAGCAGCCCAAACAGTATCCTCTCTGGAAACACCATATATTTT.

V is TRBV5-8 and J is TRBJ1-3; TRBD1 matches at 7 bases. The CDR3 consists of 16 residues. The J segment lost 1 base and the V segment lost 4 bases, leaving 8 bases of the junction unmatched. Germline V lookup: CDR1 SGHTS, CDR2 YDEGEE. The CDR3: CASSPGTDLSGNTIYF. CDR3 nucleotides: TGTGCCAGCAGCCCTGGGACAGACCTTTCTGGAAACACCATATATTTT. The variable domain in full, completed from reference TRBV5-8 and TRBJ1-3, reads EAGVTQSPTHLIKTRGQQATLRCSPISGHTSVYWYQQALGLGLQFLLWYDEGEERNRGNFPPRFSGRQFPNYSSELNVNALELEDSALYLCASSPGTDLSGNTIYFGEGSWLTVV.

The chain is built from TRBV19 and TRBJ2-6, with D possibly called TRBD1 or TRBD2 (6 bases each). The CDR3 has 14 residues. Trimming pared 6 bases from V and 2 bases from J, leaving 8 bases between. Germline lookup yields CDR1 LNHDA and CDR2 SQIVND (reference sequence). The CDR3 nucleotides are TGTGCCAGTAGGGAGGGGGCTGGGGCCAACGTCCTGACTTTC. The encoded protein is CASREGAGANVLTF.

The CDR3 sequence: CASSQDRYSYEQYF. The DNA for the CDR3 is TGCGCCAGCAGCCAGGACAGGTACTCCTACGAGCAGTACTTC. The chain couples TRBV4-1 to TRBJ2-7; 7 nucleotides align to TRBD1. V gave up 3 bases and J gave up 0 bases; unmatched junction bases: 2. Germline V gives CDR1 MGHRA, CDR2 YSYEKL. This CDR3 comprises 14 residues.

The chain joins TRBV11-3 to TRBJ2-3; TRBD2 aligns across 9 bases. The CDR3 has 16 amino acids. J gave up 6 bases and V 5 bases, and 12 bases lay outside the gene matches. CDR1 SGHNT and CDR2 YENEEA come from the germline V gene. The CDR3 loop is CASSPGTSSWGDTQYF. CDR3 DNA: TGTGCCAGCAGCCCCGGGACTAGCTCGTGGGGGGATACGCAGTATTTT.

This sequence joins TRBV29-1 and TRBJ2-2, with TRBD2 matching 12 bases. Germline CDR1 and CDR2: SQVTM and ANQGSEA. The CDR3 consists of 16 residues. The V gene end was trimmed by 6 bases and the J gene end by 2 bases; junction bases not matched to a gene: 7. DNA of the CDR3: TGCAGCGTGAGGACTAGCGGGGCCGTAAACACCGGGGAGCTGTTTTTT. It is translated as CSVRTSGAVNTGELFF.

This rearrangement joins TRBV4-3 to TRBJ2-3; D is unresolved. CDR1 LGHNA and CDR2 YSLEER come from the germline V gene. The germline V and J ends were trimmed by 0 bases and 0 bases, with 13 bases remaining between them. The length of the CDR3 is 17 residues. CDR3 in amino acids: CASSQDPPGVSTDTQYF. The CDR3 bases are TGCGCCAGCAGCCAAGATCCGCCGGGCGTAAGCACAGATACGCAGTATTTT.

The V call is TRBV2, the J call TRBJ2-5; 12 bases align to TRBD2. CDR1 and CDR2 (germline): SNHLY, FYNNEI. After removal of 4 bases from V and 4 bases from J, the junction contained 7 bases not matched to a gene. This CDR3 has 16 amino acids. The CDR3 spells CASSARLTSGRETQYF. For the CDR3, the DNA is TGTGCCAGCAGTGCCCGTTTGACTAGCGGGAGAGAGACCCAGTACTTC.

V gene TRBV18 combines with J gene TRBJ2-7, with 11 positions matching TRBD2. The V gene end was trimmed by 0 bases and the J gene end by 2 bases; junction bases not matched to a gene: 3. The germline V gene encodes CDR1 KGHSH and CDR2 LQKENI. The CDR3 has 16 amino acids. The CDR3 nucleotides read TGTGCCAGCTCACCACCCCAACTAGCGGGAGCCTACGAGCAGTACTTC. Translated: CASSPPQLAGAYEQYF.

The genes are TRBV15 and TRBJ2-7, with D possibly being TRBD2 (6 bases). Germline values: CDR1 LNHNV, CDR2 YYDKDF (reference sequence). This CDR3 has 16 residues. V was pared by 1 base and J by 1 base, with 14 bases between. The CDR3 sequence: CATSRVASDVSYEQYF. DNA for the CDR3: TGTGCCACCAGCAGAGTGGCTAGCGACGTATCCTACGAGCAGTACTTC.

This clone was seen once. This chain joins TRBV5-5 and TRBJ1-2, with TRBD1 identical over 9 bases. Germline CDR1 reads SGHKS; CDR2 reads YYEKEE (reference sequence). V dropped 4 bases and J dropped 4; count of bases not matched to a gene: 2. The CDR3 is 13 residues long. The CDR3 is CASSPGQGYGYTF. DNA of the CDR3: TGTGCCAGCAGCCCGGGACAGGGCTATGGCTACACCTTC.

Sample share makes this clone medium-sized. The chain is built from TRBV2 and TRBJ2-2, with D possibly called TRBD1 or TRBD2 (5 bases each). The germline CDR1 and CDR2 sequences are SNHLY and FYNNEI. This CDR3 contains 15 residues. V gave up 1 base and J gave up 6 bases, with 12 bases separating them. The DNA for the CDR3 is TGTGCCAGCAGTGAAGGGGACGTGAGCCCCGGGGAGCTGTTTTTT. Protein sequence: CASSEGDVSPGELFF. Based on the CDR3 plus reference TRBV2 and TRBJ2-2, the full variable domain is EPEVTQTPSHQVTQMGQEVILRCVPISNHLYFYWYRQILGQKVEFLVSFYNNEISEKSEIFDDQFSVERPDGSNFTLKIRSTKLEDSAMYFCASSEGDVSPGELFFGEGSRLTVL.